This T cell receptor beta chain was retrieved from a study of beta chain features in type 1 diabetes. Study-wide results and caveats: In comparison with healthy donors, patients had naive, central memory and Treg TCRB repertoires that appeared more similar.

Of note for this clone: What it recognizes is unknown.

The investigators reverse transcribed all of the isolated RNA, so they sequenced expressed TCRB transcripts. Clones were read by immunoSEQ multiplex PCR, and TCRdb kept only the in-frame ones, dropping some. The sample records roughly 230,000 clones, 9.6% being singletons. The V gene lost 6 bases and the J gene lost 7 bases, with 18 bases spanning the gap. This CDR3 contains 13 residues. Germline CDR1 SQVTM, CDR2 ANQGSEA. The chain couples TRBV29-1 to TRBJ1-1; D unresolved. What was sequenced was naive CD4+ T cells from blood. This TCR derives from a woman under 30 in good health. Here the CDR3 reads CSVGPGAAIEAFF. The DNA for the CDR3 is TGCAGCGTAGGTCCAGGCGCCGCTATTGAAGCTTTCTTT.